This T cell receptor (beta chain) appears in the sequencing data of a study of neoadjuvant anti-PD-1 for oral cavity cancer. Study-level information: Before surgery, most patients got three to four biweekly 3 mg/kg nivolumab doses.

Sequencing was performed with immunoSEQ multiplex PCR; in TCRdb, only in-frame clones are kept and a portion is missing. The profile shows about 14,000 clones, 70% to 75% of them singletons. Time point given: after neoadjuvant nivolumab, at surgical resection. This CDR3 region has 15 residues. Trimming removed 0 bases from V and 0 bases from J, with 7 bases in between. The V gene's germline CDR1 is SGHTS and CDR2 YDEGEE. The sample in question was PBMCs, obtained after nivolumab (anti-PD-1) treatment. The receptor was derived from a person aged 40 to 85 with oral cavity squamous cell carcinoma. The rearrangement uses TRBV5-8 and TRBJ1-3, with D hard to call. As DNA, the CDR3 is TGTGCCAGCAGCTTGGAGGCGAACTCTGGAAACACCATATATTTT. It codes for CASSLEANSGNTIYF.